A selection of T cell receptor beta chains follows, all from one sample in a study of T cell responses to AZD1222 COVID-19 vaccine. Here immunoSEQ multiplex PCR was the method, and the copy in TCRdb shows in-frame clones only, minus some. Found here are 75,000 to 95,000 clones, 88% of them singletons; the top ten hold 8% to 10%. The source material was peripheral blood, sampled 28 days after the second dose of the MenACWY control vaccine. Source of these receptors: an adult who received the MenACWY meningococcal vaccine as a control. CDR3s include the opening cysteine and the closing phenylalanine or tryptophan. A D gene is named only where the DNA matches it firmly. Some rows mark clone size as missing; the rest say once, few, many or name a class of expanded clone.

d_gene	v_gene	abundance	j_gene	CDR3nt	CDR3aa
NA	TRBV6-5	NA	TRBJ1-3	TGTGCCAGCAGAAACAGGGTCGCCGGAAACACCATATATTTT	CASRNRVAGNTIYF
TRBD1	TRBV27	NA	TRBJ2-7	TGTGCCAGCAGTTTATCCGGGACAGGGCGGAACGAGCAGTACTTC	CASSLSGTGRNEQYF
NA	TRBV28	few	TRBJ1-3	TGTGCCAGCAGCTCTCGTCACGCGGGAAACACCATATATTTT	CASSSRHAGNTIYF
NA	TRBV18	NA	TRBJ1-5	TGTGCCAGCTCACCAGGGGAAATCAGCAATCAGCCCCAGCATTTT	CASSPGEISNQPQHF
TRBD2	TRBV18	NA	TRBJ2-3	TGTGCCAGCTCACCTAGCGGGGGCCAGAGGGATACGCAGTATTTT	CASSPSGGQRDTQYF
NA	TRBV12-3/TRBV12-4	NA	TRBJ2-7	TGTGCCAGCAGGGCTCCCGGGAAGGAGCAGTACTTC	CASRAPGKEQYF
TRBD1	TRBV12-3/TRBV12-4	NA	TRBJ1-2	TGTGCCAGCAGTCCGGACAGGAACTATGGCTACACCTTC	CASSPDRNYGYTF
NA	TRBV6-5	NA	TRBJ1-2	TGTGCCAGCAGATTCGGGAGCGCCGTCTATGGCTACACCTTC	CASRFGSAVYGYTF
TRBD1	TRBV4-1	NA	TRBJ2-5	TGCGCCAGCAGTCGAGAGAGGACAGGGTTGGGGGAGACCCAGTACTTC	CASSRERTGLGETQYF
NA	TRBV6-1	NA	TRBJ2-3	TGTGCCAGCAGTGAAGCCGGGCTTTCTAGGTATACGCAGTATTTT	CASSEAGLSRYTQYF
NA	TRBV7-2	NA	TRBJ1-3	TGTGCCAGCAGCTTAAGTCAGGTCGCAAACACCATATATTTT	CASSLSQVANTIYF
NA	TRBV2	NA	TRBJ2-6	TGTGCCAGCTTGGGCCTAGGGGTGTCTGGGGCCAACGTCCTGACTTTC	CASLGLGVSGANVLTF
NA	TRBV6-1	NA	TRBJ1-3	TGTGCCAGCAGTGAATTACGAGTCGGGAACACCATATATTTT	CASSELRVGNTIYF
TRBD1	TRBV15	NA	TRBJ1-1	TGTGCCACCAGCAACCGACAGGGGGCTCCGCCTGAAGCTTTCTTT	CATSNRQGAPPEAFF
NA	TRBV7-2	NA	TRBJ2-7	TGTGCCAGCAGCTTATTCCCACAAGACTACGAGCAGTACTTC	CASSLFPQDYEQYF
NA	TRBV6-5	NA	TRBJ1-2	TGTGCCAGCAGTCCTTCGACAGGATCCTATGGCTACACCTTC	CASSPSTGSYGYTF
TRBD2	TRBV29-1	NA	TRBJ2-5	TGCAGCGTTTATGGGGCTAGCGGGAGGCAAGAGACCCAGTACTTC	CSVYGASGRQETQYF
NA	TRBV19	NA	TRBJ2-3	TGTGCCAGTAGTATAGCCACAGATACGCAGTATTTT	CASSIATDTQYF
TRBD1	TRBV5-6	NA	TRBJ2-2	TGTGCCAGCAGCTCCGGGACAGGGGGCATGGACGGGGAGCTGTTTTTT	CASSSGTGGMDGELFF
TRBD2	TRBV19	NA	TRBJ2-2	TGTGCCAGTATCTCTAGCGGGGGCGGCCCCATGGGCGGGGAGCTGTTTTTT	CASISSGGGPMGGELFF
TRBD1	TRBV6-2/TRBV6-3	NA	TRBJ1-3	TGTGCCAGCAGTATCGACAGGGTCGGCACCATATATTTT	CASSIDRVGTIYF
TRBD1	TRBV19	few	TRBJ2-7	TGTGCCAGTAGTATAGTCCTTCCGGGACAGGGGGCTTACTACGAGCAGTACTTC	CASSIVLPGQGAYYEQYF
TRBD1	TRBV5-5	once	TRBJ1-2	TGTGCCAGCAGCGCACCCGACAGGGGAGGGTATGGCTACACCTTC	CASSAPDRGGYGYTF
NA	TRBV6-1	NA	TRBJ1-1	TGTGCCAGCAGTGAAGGTCTAGGGCGGAGAAGCTTCCGCTTT	CASSEGLGRRSFRF
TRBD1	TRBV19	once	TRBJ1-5	TGTGCCAGTAGTATCTCTTGGGGACAGAACAATCAGCCCCAGCATTTT	CASSISWGQNNQPQHF
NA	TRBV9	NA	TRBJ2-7	TGTGCCAGCAGCCCAGACGGACAGAACTACGAGCAGTACTTC	CASSPDGQNYEQYF
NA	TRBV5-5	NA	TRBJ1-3	TGTGCCAGCAGTCCACGGGAGAGCTCTGGAAACACCATATATTTT	CASSPRESSGNTIYF
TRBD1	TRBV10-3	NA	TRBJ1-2	TGTGCCATCTATGGCGAGGGGGCTGGCTACACCTTC	CAIYGEGAGYTF
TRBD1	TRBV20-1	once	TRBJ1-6	TGCAGTGCTAGTGGTCACAGGGGTAATTCACCCCTCCACTTT	CSASGHRGNSPLHF
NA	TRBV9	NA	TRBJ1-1	TGTGCCAGCAGCGTAGACAGGGAGAACACTGAAGCTTTCTTT	CASSVDRENTEAFF
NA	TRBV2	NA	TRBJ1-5	TGTGCCAGCAGTGAAAAGAGGCCAAATAATCAGCCCCAGCATTTT	CASSEKRPNNQPQHF
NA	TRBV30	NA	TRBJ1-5	TGTGCCTGGAGTGTACTGGGACAAAGCTCCCTCGGGGCCCAGCATTTT	CAWSVLGQSSLGAQHF
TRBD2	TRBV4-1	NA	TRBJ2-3	TGCGCCAGCAGCCAGACGGAACTAGCGGGGGGGTTAAGGTATTTT	CASSQTELAGGLRYF
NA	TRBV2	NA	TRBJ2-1	TGTGCCAGCAGTGCTTCGCCGGGACGATCGAGCTCCTACAATGAGCAGTTCTTC	CASSASPGRSSSYNEQFF
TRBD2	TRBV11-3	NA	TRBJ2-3	TGTGCCAGCAGCCCGGGACTAGCGGGGGGACCTCAGGATACGCAGTATTTT	CASSPGLAGGPQDTQYF
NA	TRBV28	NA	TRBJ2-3	TGTGCCAGCCTTTCCCCGGGTAGGGTAAATACGCAGTATTTT	CASLSPGRVNTQYF
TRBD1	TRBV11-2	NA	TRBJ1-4	TGTGCCAGCAGCCTATCACTGGCAGGGGGTGAGGAAAAACTGTTTTTT	CASSLSLAGGEEKLFF
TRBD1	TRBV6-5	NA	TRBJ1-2	TGTGCCAGCAGTTCCCCCGGACAGGGTAACTATGGCTACACCTTC	CASSSPGQGNYGYTF
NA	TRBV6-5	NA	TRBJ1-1	TGTGCCAGCAGTCACCGTCGGCAGGCGAACACTGAAGCTTTCTTT	CASSHRRQANTEAFF
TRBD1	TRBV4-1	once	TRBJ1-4	TGCGCCAGCAGCCAGACCGACCGTTGGACAGGGGAAAATGAAAAACTGTTTTTT	CASSQTDRWTGENEKLFF
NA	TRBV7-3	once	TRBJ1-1	TGTGCCAGCAGCTCCCAGGGATACACTGAAGCTTTCTTT	CASSSQGYTEAFF
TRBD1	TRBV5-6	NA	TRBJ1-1	TGTGCCAGCAGCTTGGGACAGGGATCTCGCACTGAAGCTTTCTTT	CASSLGQGSRTEAFF
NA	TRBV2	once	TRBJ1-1	TGTGCCAGCAGCAGGATTAACACTGAAGCTTTCTTT	CASSRINTEAFF
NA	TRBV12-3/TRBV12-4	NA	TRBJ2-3	TGTGCCAGCAGTTTCACAGATACGCAGTATTTT	CASSFTDTQYF
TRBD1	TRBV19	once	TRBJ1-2	TGTGCCAGTAGTACCTCGCCTGGGACAGGGGCCTATGGCTACACCTTC	CASSTSPGTGAYGYTF
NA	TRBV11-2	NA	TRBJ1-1	TGTGCCAGCAGTCTGGGGGGGTGGGACACTGAAGCTTTCTTT	CASSLGGWDTEAFF
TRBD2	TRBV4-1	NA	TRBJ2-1	TGCGCCAGCAGCCAAGAAGGAGCGGGGGTGAACAATGAGCAGTTCTTC	CASSQEGAGVNNEQFF